This T cell receptor beta chain was recovered during a study of T cells in localized non-small cell lung cancer. Generated by immunoSEQ multiplex PCR, the TCRdb table keeps only in-frame clones and is missing some. The profile shows approximately 52,000 clones, 60% to 80% of them singletons. The CDR3 contains 18 residues. CDR1 and CDR2 from the germline V gene are SGHRS and YFSETQ. J gave up 3 bases and V 6 bases, and 13 bases lay outside the gene matches. The rearrangement joins TRBV5-1 to TRBJ2-6, with 9 bases matching TRBD1. This specimen was peripheral blood, taken before any cancer treatment. The receptor was isolated from a man aged 35 to 69 with stage I squamous cell lung carcinoma. In DNA, the CDR3 is TGCGCCAGCAACACCGGCGGGACAGGGCTTGTTGGGGCCAACGTCCTGACTTTC. It encodes CASNTGGTGLVGANVLTF. The variable domain in full, completed from reference TRBV5-1 and TRBJ2-6, reads KAGVTQTPRYLIKTRGQQVTLSCSPISGHRSVSWYQQTPGQGLQFLFEYFSETQRNKGNFPGRFSGRQFSNSRSEMNVSTLELGDSALYLCASNTGGTGLVGANVLTFGAGSRLTVL.